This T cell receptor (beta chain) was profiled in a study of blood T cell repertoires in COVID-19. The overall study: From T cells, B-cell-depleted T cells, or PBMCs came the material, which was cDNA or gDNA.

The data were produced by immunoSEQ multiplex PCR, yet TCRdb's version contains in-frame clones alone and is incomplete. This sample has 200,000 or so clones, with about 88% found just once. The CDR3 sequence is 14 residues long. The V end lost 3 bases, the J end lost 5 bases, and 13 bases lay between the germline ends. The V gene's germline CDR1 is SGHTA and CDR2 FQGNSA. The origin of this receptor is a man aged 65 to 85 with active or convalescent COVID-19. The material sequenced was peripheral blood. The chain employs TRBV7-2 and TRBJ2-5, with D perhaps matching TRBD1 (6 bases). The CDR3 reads CASSLGHNGETQYF. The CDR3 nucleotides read TGTGCCAGCAGCTTGGGACATAACGGGGAGACCCAGTACTTC.